The clone carrying this T cell receptor (beta chain) was seen only a few times. Its antigen remains unknown. Germline V gene data show CDR1 as SGHRS and CDR2 as YFSETQ. Deletions cut 2 bases from V and 0 bases from J, with 9 bases between. The CDR3 sequence is 15 residues long. The sequenced template was cDNA made from the entire isolated RNA. Assay used: immunoSEQ multiplex PCR; TCRdb lists only in-frame clones, some missing. Among almost 250,000 clones, over 12% were seen once, and the ten largest hold approximately 0.024%. This entry is derived from a study of beta chain features in type 1 diabetes. Whole-study results and caveats: In comparison with healthy donors, patients had naive, central memory and Treg TCRB repertoires that appeared more similar.

It was one heparinised blood draw, averaging about 0.12 L, that each donor gave. The sequence came from a woman aged 40 to 50 in good health. Source material: naive CD4+ T cells from blood. This chain joins TRBV5-1 and TRBJ2-1; a weak D match, TRBD2 (6 bases). CDR3 region: CASSFRGTSYNEQFF. CDR3 in DNA: TGCGCCAGCAGCTTTCGGGGGACCTCCTACAATGAGCAGTTCTTC.